This T cell receptor (beta chain) is drawn from a study of T cells in tuberculosis. Looking at the study overall: T cells were selected with CD1B tetramers loaded with glucose monomycolate. Whole-study results and caveats: Smaller distances to GMM-specific TCRs suggested their expansion in active tuberculosis.

In regard to this clone: No antigen is known for it.

Germline lookup yields CDR1 SGHNT and CDR2 YYREEE (reference sequence). Trimming shortened V by 10 bases and J by 3 bases, and 16 bases separated the two germline ends. The CDR3 contains 13 residues. Generated by immunoSEQ multiplex PCR, the TCRdb table keeps only in-frame clones and is missing some. Among tens of thousands of clones listed, 75% to 90% were seen once. Sequencing was done on a sample of PBMCs. The genes are TRBV5-4 and TRBJ1-1; D uncertain. The receptor's source is a donor between 10 and 35 years old with latent tuberculosis or without tuberculosis infection. The DNA for the CDR3 is TGTGCCTCCAAAAGGGAGCTCGACACTGAAGCTTTCTTT. Its translation is CASKRELDTEAFF.